What follows describes a single TCR beta chain. Its cognate antigen is unknown. The data belong to a study of OX40 agonist ivuxolimab in advanced cancers. General study results and limits: Averaging showed that CD8+ T cells had more expanded clones than CD4+ did.

This CDR3 has 14 residues. The table came from immunoSEQ multiplex PCR; TCRdb's copy has only in-frame clones and leaves some out. Here the sample spans approximately 60,000 clones, 75% to 95% being singletons. V and J are TRBV21-1 and TRBJ2-7. TRBV21-1 is marked as a pseudogene. The clonotype comes from an adult with an advanced solid tumor such as melanoma, head and neck, liver or kidney cancer. Sequencing was performed on CD4+ or CD8+ T cells sorted from blood, taken in a trial of the OX40 agonist ivuxolimab. CDR3 region: CASSKGGDGLEQYF. In nucleotides, the CDR3 is TGTGCCAGCAGCAAAGGAGGGGACGGGCTCGAGCAGTACTTC.